The clone carrying this T cell receptor beta chain showed up many times. The time point: before trial treatment. This sample is part of a study of low-dose radiotherapy and immunotherapy resistance in tumors. This CDR3 is built from 15 residues. J gave up 5 bases and V 3 bases, and 11 bases lay outside the gene matches. CDR1 and CDR2 (germline): GTSNPN, SVGIG (reference sequence). TRAV- and TRBV-specific primers were used for first-strand cDNA, which covered alpha and beta chains. TCRs underwent roughly 19 PCR cycles of amplification with a constant-region primer and V-primer adapter. TCRdb analysed the reads with MiXCR anew, one entry per CDR3 protein. This table holds about 82,000 distinct CDR3 sequences, 18% found once.

J is TRBJ2-3 and V is TRBV30, with 7 bases lining up with TRBD2. Sequenced here: PBMCs, sampled before treatment. This TCR came from a male donor with prostate cancer. The CDR3 DNA sequence: TGTGCCTGGAGCGCCCGGACTAGTTGGGGAGATACGCAGTATTTT. This encodes CAWSARTSWGDTQYF.